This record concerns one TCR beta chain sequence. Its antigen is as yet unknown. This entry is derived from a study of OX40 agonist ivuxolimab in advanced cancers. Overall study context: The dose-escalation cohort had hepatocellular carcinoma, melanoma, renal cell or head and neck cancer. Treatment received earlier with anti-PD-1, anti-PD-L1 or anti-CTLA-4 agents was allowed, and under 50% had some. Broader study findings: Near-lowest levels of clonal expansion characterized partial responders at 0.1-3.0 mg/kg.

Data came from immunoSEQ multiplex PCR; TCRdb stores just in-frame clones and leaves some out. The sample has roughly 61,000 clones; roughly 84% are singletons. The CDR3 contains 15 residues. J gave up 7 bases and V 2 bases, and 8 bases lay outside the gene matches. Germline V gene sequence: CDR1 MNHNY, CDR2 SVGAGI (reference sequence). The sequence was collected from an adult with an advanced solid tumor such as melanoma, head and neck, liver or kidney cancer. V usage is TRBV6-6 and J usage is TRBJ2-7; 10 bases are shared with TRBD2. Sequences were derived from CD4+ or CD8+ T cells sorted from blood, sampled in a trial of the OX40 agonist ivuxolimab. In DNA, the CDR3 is TGTGCCAGCAGTTACGGGACTAGCGTTTTGGAAGAGCAGTACTTC. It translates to CASSYGTSVLEEQYF.